One and the same sample provided the 17 T cell receptor beta chains below, sequenced in a study of blood T cell repertoires in COVID-19. Method: immunoSEQ multiplex PCR; TCRdb's copy keeps in-frame clones and lacks some. In the table there are 150,000 to 170,000 clones, roughly 85% of which are singletons. Sequencing was carried out using peripheral blood. All receptors derive from a woman aged 60-75 years with COVID-19, enrolled during active disease.

The CDR3, as DNA: TGCAGTGCTAGGGCTCCGGGACTAGCGTTCTTC. Translated: CSARAPGLAFF. This sequence joins TRBV20-1 and TRBJ2-1, with 9 bases aligning to TRBD2. This CDR3 has 11 residues. Germline V gene data show CDR1 as DFQATT and CDR2 as SNEGSKA (reference sequence). Losses at the gene ends were 3 bases for V and 15 bases for J; bases not matched to a gene: 6.

This chain uses TRBV11-2 with TRBJ2-1; 7 positions match TRBD1. CDR1 and CDR2 (germline): SGHAT, FQNNGV. The CDR3 covers 13 residues. The V and J ends lost 0 bases and 10 bases, in that order; junction bases with no gene match: 3. The CDR3 nucleotides read TGTGCCAGCAGCTTAGAGGGCAGGGGGGAGCAGTTCTTC. It is translated as CASSLEGRGEQFF.

The rearrangement links TRBV11-2 to TRBJ1-2, with no clear D. Germline V lookup: CDR1 SGHAT, CDR2 FQNNGV. This CDR3 contains 12 residues. Trimming left V 5 bases short and J 8 bases short, with 12 bases between. CDR3 protein: CASSSAPRGYTF. CDR3 nucleotide sequence: TGTGCCAGCAGCAGTGCGCCCCGCGGCTACACCTTC.

In its sample, this clone was seen once. This rearrangement joins TRBV7-8 to TRBJ2-7; 7 positions agree with TRBD1. Germline CDR1 reads SGHVS; CDR2 reads FQNEAQ. J lost 5 bases, V lost 7 bases, and 5 bases had no gene match. The length of the CDR3 is 12 residues. CDR3 nucleotide sequence: TGTGCCAGCACCCTCGACAGGGACGAGCAGTACTTC. The encoded protein is CASTLDRDEQYF. Complete variable domain (other parts from reference TRBV7-8 and TRBJ2-7): GAGVSQSPRYKVAKRGQDVALRCDPISGHVSLFWYQQALGQGPEFLTYFQNEAQLDKSGLPSDRFFAERPEGSVSTLKIQRTQQEDSAVYLCASTLDRDEQYFGPGTRLTVT.

This clone was counted a single time. The chain joins TRBV2 to TRBJ2-1; the D gene is possibly TRBD2 (6 bases). The ends were cut back, 8 bases at V and 6 bases at J, with 11 bases in the middle. The CDR3 contains 12 residues. Looked up from germline, CDR1 is SNHLY and CDR2 is FYNNEI. For the CDR3, the DNA is TGTGCCAGCTCCCGGGGGAGCAATGAGCAGTTCTTC. It encodes CASSRGSNEQFF. Using reference TRBV2 and TRBJ2-1 for the parts outside the CDR3, the full variable domain is EPEVTQTPSHQVTQMGQEVILRCVPISNHLYFYWYRQILGQKVEFLVSFYNNEISEKSEIFDDQFSVERPDGSNFTLKIRSTKLEDSAMYFCASSRGSNEQFFGPGTRLTVL.

The CDR3 nucleotides read TGTGCTAGTGGTCCCGACAGGGGCGGCTACACCTTC. It encodes CASGPDRGGYTF. The V gene is TRBV12-5, the J gene TRBJ1-2; TRBD1 aligns across 8 bases. This CDR3 contains 12 residues. J lost 8 bases, V lost 5 bases, and 4 bases had no gene match. Germline V lookup: CDR1 LGHNT, CDR2 FRNRAP.

This clone was counted a few times. The V and J genes are TRBV6-5 and TRBJ1-4, with unresolved D. CDR3 length: 15 amino acids. Germline V lookup: CDR1 MNHEY, CDR2 SVGAGI. V was cut by 7 bases and J by 8 bases, with 20 bases left in between. The chain's CDR3 is CASNPSGANAEKLFF. DNA of the CDR3: TGTGCCAGCAATCCCTCAGGTGCCAATGCCGAAAAACTGTTTTTT.

The rearrangement uses TRBV5-1 and TRBJ1-3, with 8 positions matching TRBD1. This CDR3 is 16 amino acids long. With V trimmed by 4 bases and J by 4 bases, 10 bases remained unmatched. Germline loops: CDR1 SGHRS, CDR2 YFSETQ. Here the CDR3 DNA reads TGCGCCAGCAGCCCGACAGGGGAGTTGGCCGGAAACACCATATATTTT. It is translated as CASSPTGELAGNTIYF.

V gene TRBV3-1 (or the pseudogene TRBV3-2) combines with J gene TRBJ2-1; a weak D match, TRBD1 (5 bases). The germline CDR1 and CDR2 sequences are LGHDT and YNNKEL (reference sequence). V lost 7 bases and J lost 7, with 14 bases in between. The length of the CDR3 is 13 residues. In DNA form, the CDR3 reads TGTGCCAGCACCACAAGGGGCGTAAATGAGCAGTTCTTC. Amino acids: CASTTRGVNEQFF.

The rearrangement uses TRBV2 and TRBJ1-3; 9 bases map to TRBD1. CDR1 and CDR2 from the germline V gene are SNHLY and FYNNEI. V lost 10 bases, J lost 0 bases, and 7 bases stayed unmatched. The CDR3 loop spans 15 amino acids. The CDR3 sequence: CATITGGSSGNTIYF. CDR3 coding DNA: TGTGCCACCATTACAGGGGGCAGCTCTGGAAACACCATATATTTT. Full variable domain (rest looked up from reference TRBV2 and TRBJ1-3): EPEVTQTPSHQVTQMGQEVILRCVPISNHLYFYWYRQILGQKVEFLVSFYNNEISEKSEIFDDQFSVERPDGSNFTLKIRSTKLEDSAMYFCATITGGSSGNTIYFGEGSWLTVV.

V gene TRBV5-1 combines with J gene TRBJ1-1; D not certain. Germline assignment: CDR1 SGHRS and CDR2 YFSETQ. V lost 4 bases and J 0 bases, leaving 4 bases between the germline ends. This CDR3 is 12 amino acids long. The CDR3 sequence: CASSELNTEAFF. CDR3 sequence (DNA): TGCGCCAGCAGCGAGCTGAACACTGAAGCTTTCTTT.

The genes are TRBV19 and TRBJ1-2; D is uncertain. The CDR3 is 14 residues long. Germline CDR1 is LNHDA and CDR2 is SQIVND (reference sequence). Trimming removed 7 bases from V and 4 bases from J, with 16 bases in between. CDR3: CASIGRGISYGYTF. CDR3 nucleotide sequence: TGTGCCAGTATTGGTCGGGGTATCAGCTATGGCTACACCTTC.

This chain joins TRBV6-1 and TRBJ1-3, with D possibly TRBD1 on 5 matching bases. The V end was cut by 4 bases, the J end by 2 bases, with 18 bases between. Germline V lookup: CDR1 MNHNS, CDR2 SASEGT. The CDR3 consists of 17 residues. CDR3 region: CASSAGSAGLPGNTIYF. The CDR3 DNA follows: TGTGCCAGCAGTGCAGGGTCGGCAGGGCTTCCTGGAAACACCATATATTTT.

V and J are TRBV11-2 and TRBJ2-7; D is perhaps TRBD1 (6 bases). The CDR3 consists of 14 residues. CDR1 is SGHAT, CDR2 FQNNGV, per germline. Trimming shortened V by 0 bases and J by 1 base, and 7 bases separated the two germline ends. The CDR3 DNA reads as TGTGCCAGCAGCTTAGACGGACAGTCCTACGAGCAGTACGTC. Translated, it gives CASSLDGQSYEQYV.

The chain joins TRBV7-3 to TRBJ1-1, with D uncertain. The germline gives CDR1 SGHTA, CDR2 FQGTGA. CDR3 length: 14 residues. Trimming stripped 1 base from V and 4 bases from J, with 10 bases between. The CDR3 loop reads CASSLIGGVTEAFF. CDR3 DNA sequence: TGTGCCAGCAGCTTAATCGGTGGAGTCACTGAAGCTTTCTTT.

The CDR3 loop is CATHLSPGGNQPQHF. The CDR3 coding sequence is TGTGCCACCCACCTAAGCCCCGGAGGCAATCAGCCCCAGCATTTT. The rearrangement uses TRBV6-5 and TRBJ1-5; D uncertain. The CDR3 length is 15 residues. V dropped 10 bases and J dropped 2 bases, with 18 bases sitting between them. The germline V gene encodes CDR1 MNHEY and CDR2 SVGAGI.

The rearrangement joins TRBV2 to TRBJ1-2; 8 bases are shared with TRBD1. V shed 5 bases, J shed 5 bases, and the junction held 7 bases outside the gene matches. This CDR3 is built from 14 residues. In germline, CDR1 is SNHLY, CDR2 FYNNEI. CDR3 amino acids: CASSPRGRVYGYTF. The CDR3 coding sequence is TGTGCCAGCAGTCCCAGGGGGCGCGTATATGGCTACACCTTC.